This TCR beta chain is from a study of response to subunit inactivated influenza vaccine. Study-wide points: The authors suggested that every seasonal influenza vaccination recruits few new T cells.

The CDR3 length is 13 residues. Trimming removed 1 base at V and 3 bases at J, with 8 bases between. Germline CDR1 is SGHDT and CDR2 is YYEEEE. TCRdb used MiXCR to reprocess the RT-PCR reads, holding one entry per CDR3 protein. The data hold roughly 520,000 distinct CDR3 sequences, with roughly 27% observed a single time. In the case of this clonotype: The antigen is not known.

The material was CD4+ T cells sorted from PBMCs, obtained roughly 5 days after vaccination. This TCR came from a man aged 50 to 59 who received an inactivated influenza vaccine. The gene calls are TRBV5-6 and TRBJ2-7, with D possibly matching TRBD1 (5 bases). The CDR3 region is CASSLRQIYEQYF. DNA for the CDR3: TGTGCCAGCAGCTTGAGACAGATCTACGAGCAGTACTTC.